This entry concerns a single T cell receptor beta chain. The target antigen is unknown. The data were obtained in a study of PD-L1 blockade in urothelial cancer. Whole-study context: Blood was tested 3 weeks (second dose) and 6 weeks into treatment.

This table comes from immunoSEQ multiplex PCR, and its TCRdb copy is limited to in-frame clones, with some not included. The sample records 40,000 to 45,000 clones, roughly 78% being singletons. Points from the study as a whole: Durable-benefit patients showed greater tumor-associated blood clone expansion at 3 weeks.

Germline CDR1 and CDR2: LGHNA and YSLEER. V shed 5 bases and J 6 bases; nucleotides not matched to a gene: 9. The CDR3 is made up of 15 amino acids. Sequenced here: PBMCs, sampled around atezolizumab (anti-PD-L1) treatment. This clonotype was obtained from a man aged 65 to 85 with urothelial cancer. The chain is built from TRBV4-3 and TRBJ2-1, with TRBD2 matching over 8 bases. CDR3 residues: CASSAKRERGNEQFF. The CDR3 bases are TGCGCCAGCAGCGCGAAGCGGGAGAGAGGCAATGAGCAGTTCTTC.